This T cell receptor (beta chain) was recovered during a study of molecular identifiers for immune sequencing clone quantification. Study at large: Naive CD8 RNA (roughly 20,000 or 100,000 cells) was divided into five aliquots, with four sequenced. Broader study findings: Should identical TCR molecules share a barcode, the sizes of highly expanded clones could be underestimated.

CDR1 SNHLY and CDR2 FYNNEI come from the germline V gene. The CDR3 is 9 amino acids. This clonotype was observed a handful of times. Its antigen is not known. Sequence at one end of the junction differs from germline and may be a read error. From the PCR reads, TCRdb called clonotypes with MiXCR, one entry per CDR3 protein. The sample carries around 470,000 distinct CDR3 sequences, 20% to 25% recorded once. Using 10%, 30% or 50% RNA, naive CD8 libraries were derived from approximately 20,000 to 1,000,000 sorted cells. Using a CD8+CD4-CCR7+CD45RA+ phenotype, naive CD8 T cells were sorted. The chain has TRBV2 and TRBJ1-1; the D is unclear. The sequence derives from a human donor in good health. Some libraries in this study had Jurkat cell RNA spiked in. Sequenced material: naive CD8+ T cells from blood, with Jurkat cell RNA spiked in. Sample subset: FACS-sorted CD8+CD4-CCR7+CD45RA+ naive T cells. This chain's CDR3 is CATSLEAFF. CDR3 nucleotides: TGTGCCACCAGTTTAGAAGCTTTCTTT.